This TCR beta chain is drawn from a study of blood T cell repertoires in COVID-19. Trimming took off 1 base at V and 2 bases at J, with 13 bases between the two ends. This CDR3 comprises 15 residues. Germline V gene sequence: CDR1 SGHRS, CDR2 YFSETQ. Source study methods: By means of reference gene primer amplification, nucleated cell counts were estimated. The protocol was immunoSEQ multiplex PCR, while the TCRdb copy is restricted to in-frame clones and leaves out a portion. The V and J calls and clone size come from that table; D and trimming were worked out from the DNA. The sample records 200,000 to 300,000 clones, approximately 86% being singletons. The study assigned cohorts using participant-reported clinical history.

The V call is TRBV5-1, the J call TRBJ2-7, with D maybe TRBD1 (6 bases). The material sequenced was PBMCs or T cells enriched from blood (not recorded which). The sequence was collected from a woman under 30 who had recovered from COVID-19. CDR3 in amino acids: CASSLSTGGPYEQYF. Written as DNA, the CDR3 is TGCGCCAGCAGCTTGTCGACAGGCGGACCCTACGAGCAGTACTTC.